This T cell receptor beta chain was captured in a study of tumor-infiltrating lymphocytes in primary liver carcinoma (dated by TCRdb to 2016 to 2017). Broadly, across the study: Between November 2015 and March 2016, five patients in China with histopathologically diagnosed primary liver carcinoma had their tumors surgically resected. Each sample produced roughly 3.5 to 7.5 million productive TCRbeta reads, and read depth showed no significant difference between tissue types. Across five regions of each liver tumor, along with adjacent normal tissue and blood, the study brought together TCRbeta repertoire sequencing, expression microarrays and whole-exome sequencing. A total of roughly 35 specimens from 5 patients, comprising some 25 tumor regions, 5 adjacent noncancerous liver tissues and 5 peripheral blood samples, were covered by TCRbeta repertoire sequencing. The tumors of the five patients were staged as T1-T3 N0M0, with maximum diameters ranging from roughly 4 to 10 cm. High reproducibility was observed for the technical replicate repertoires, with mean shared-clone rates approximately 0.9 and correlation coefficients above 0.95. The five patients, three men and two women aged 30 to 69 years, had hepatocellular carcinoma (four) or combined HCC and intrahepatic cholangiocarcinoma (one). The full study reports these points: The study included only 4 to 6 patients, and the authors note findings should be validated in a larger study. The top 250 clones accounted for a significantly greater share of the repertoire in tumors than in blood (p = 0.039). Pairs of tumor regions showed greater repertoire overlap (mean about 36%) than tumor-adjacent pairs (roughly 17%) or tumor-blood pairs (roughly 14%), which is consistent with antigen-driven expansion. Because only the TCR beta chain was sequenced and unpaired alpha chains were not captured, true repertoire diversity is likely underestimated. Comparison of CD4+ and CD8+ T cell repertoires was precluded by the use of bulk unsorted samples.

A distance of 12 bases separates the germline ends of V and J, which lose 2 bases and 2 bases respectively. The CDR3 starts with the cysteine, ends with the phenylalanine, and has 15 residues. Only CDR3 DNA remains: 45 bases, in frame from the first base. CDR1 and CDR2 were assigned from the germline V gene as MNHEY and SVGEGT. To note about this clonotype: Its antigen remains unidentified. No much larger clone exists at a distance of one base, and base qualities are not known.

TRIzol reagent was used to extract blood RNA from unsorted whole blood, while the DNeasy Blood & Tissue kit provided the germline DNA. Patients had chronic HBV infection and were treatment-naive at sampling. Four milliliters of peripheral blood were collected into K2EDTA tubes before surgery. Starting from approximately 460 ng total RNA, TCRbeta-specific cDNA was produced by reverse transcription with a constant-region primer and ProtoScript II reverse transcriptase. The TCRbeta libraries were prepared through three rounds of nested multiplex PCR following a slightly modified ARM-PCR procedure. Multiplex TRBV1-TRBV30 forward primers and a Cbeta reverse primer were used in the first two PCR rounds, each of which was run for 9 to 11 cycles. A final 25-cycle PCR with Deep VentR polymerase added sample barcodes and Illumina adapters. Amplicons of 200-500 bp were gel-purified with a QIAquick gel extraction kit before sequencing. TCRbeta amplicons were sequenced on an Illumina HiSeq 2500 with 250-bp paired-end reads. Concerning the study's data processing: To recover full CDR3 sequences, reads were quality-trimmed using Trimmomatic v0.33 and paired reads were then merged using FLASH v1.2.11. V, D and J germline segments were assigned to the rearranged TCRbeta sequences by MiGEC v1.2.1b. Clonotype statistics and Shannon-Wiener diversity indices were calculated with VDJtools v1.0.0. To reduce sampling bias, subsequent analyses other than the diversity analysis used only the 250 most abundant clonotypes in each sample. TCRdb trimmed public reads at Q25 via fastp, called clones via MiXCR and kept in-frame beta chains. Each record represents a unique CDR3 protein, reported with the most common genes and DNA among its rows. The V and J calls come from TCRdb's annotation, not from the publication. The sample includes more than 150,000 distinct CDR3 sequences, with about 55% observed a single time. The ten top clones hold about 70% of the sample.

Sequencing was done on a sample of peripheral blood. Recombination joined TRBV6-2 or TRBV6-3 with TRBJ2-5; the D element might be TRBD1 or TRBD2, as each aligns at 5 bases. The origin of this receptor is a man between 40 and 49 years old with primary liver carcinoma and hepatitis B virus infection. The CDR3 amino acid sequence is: CASSYGGSGQETQYF. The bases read TGTGCCAGCAGTTACGGGGGTAGTGGGCAAGAGACCCAGTACTTC.